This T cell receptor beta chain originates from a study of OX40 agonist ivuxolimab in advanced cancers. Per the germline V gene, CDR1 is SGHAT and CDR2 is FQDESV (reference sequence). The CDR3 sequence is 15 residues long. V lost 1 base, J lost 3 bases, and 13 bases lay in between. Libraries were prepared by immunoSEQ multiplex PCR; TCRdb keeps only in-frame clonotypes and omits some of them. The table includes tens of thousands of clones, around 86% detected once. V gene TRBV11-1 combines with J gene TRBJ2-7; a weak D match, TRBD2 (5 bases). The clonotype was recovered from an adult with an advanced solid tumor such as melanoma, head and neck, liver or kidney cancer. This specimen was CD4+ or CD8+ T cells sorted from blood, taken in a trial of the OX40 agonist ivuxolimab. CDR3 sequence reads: CASSLGGLGDYEQYF. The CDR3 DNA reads TGTGCCAGCAGCTTAGGAGGACTGGGAGACTACGAGCAGTACTTC.